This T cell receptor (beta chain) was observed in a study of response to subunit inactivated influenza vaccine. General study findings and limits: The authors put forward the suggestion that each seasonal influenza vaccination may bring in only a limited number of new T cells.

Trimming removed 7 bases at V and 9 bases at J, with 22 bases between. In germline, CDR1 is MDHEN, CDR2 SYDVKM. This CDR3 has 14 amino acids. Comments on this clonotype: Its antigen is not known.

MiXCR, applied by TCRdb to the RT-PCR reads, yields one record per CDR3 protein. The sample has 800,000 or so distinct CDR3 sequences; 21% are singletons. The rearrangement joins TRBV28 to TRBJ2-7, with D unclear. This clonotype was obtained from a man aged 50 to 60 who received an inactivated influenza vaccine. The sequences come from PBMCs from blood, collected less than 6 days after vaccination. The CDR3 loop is CASKDASTMVVQYF. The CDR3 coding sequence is TGTGCCAGCAAGGACGCGTCTACGATGGTAGTGCAGTACTTC.